This T cell receptor beta chain was retrieved from a study of T-cell reconstitution after alpha-beta-depleted transplantation in children. The TCRbeta library incorporated unique molecular identifiers. TCRdb processed the PCR reads anew with MiXCR; each CDR3 protein has one entry. The sample holds around 600,000 distinct CDR3 sequences, 10% seen once. This clonotype showed up many times. CDR3 size: 16 residues. The germline gives CDR1 SGDLS, CDR2 YYNGEE. The V segment lost 3 bases and the J segment 6 bases; nucleotides outside the gene matches: 7. The chain employs TRBV9 and TRBJ2-1; 12 bases align to TRBD1. The sequence was obtained from a human donor who donated a stem cell graft to a child with acute myeloid leukemia. The specimen comprised PBMCs from the stem cell graft donor, sampled from the stem cell graft. DNA of the CDR3: TGTGCCAGCAGCGAAAGGGGACAGGGGGCTTTCAATGAGCAGTTCTTC. Encoded protein: CASSERGQGAFNEQFF.